The 7 T cell receptor beta chains in this list originate from one sample, sequenced in a study of CD8 T cells in ankylosing spondylitis. These receptors' targets are unknown. TCRdb processed the 5' RACE reads anew with MiXCR; each CDR3 protein has one entry. The table has about 540,000 distinct CDR3 sequences, approximately 11% seen once. Study-level results: It appeared that ankylosing spondylitis blood was characterized by a TCR beta motif of about 8 highly homologous variants.

The sequencing input was blood, either unsorted or a sorted T cell fraction (not recorded which). These receptors all stem from a male donor with ankylosing spondylitis.

In its sample, this clonotype was seen a few times. The rearrangement uses TRBV29-1 and TRBJ1-2; 10 bases agree with TRBD1. V lost 3 bases to trimming and J lost 0 bases; unmatched junction nucleotides: 10. The germline CDR1 and CDR2 sequences are SQVTM and ANQGSEA. This CDR3 has 17 residues. This CDR3 reads CSVEGTGEAASNYGYTF. The CDR3 DNA sequence: TGCAGCGTTGAGGGGACAGGGGAAGCCGCCTCTAACTATGGCTACACCTTC. The full variable domain, its missing parts supplied by reference TRBV29-1 and TRBJ1-2, is SAVISQKPSRDICQRGTSLTIQCQVDSQVTMMFWYRQQPGQSLTLIATANQGSEATYESGFVIDKFPISRPNLTFSTLTVSNMSPEDSSIYLCSVEGTGEAASNYGYTFGSGTRLTVV.

The V gene is TRBV18, the J gene TRBJ2-7, with TRBD2 matching over 8 bases. Trimming cost V 2 bases and J 1 base; bases outside gene matches: 10. The germline CDR1 and CDR2 sequences are KGHSH and LQKENI. The length of the CDR3 is 17 residues. The CDR3 bases are TGTGCCAGCTCACCAGGGGTGCGGGAGGCCGGGTCCTACGAGCAGTACGTC. Translation: CASSPGVREAGSYEQYV.

The rearrangement joins TRBV7-2 to TRBJ2-1, with TRBD2 matching over 8 bases. The length of the CDR3 is 18 residues. V gave up 2 bases and J gave up 4 bases; unmatched junction bases: 13. Germline V gives CDR1 SGHTA, CDR2 FQGNSA. CDR3 in amino acids: CASSLPSGRGTRYNEQFF. Here the CDR3 DNA reads TGTGCCAGCAGCTTACCGAGCGGGAGAGGAACTAGGTACAATGAGCAGTTCTTC.

Only a few counts were recorded for this clonotype. The chain carries TRBV10-2 and TRBJ1-5; D not resolved. The CDR3 runs 15 residues. The germline V and J ends were trimmed by 4 bases and 4 bases, with 14 bases remaining between them. Germline V gene lookup returns CDR1 WSHSY and CDR2 SAAADI. As DNA, the CDR3 is TGCGCCAGCAGTGTTTCGGTTCCACCTAATCAGCCCCAGCATTTT. Its translation: CASSVSVPPNQPQHF.

The chain uses TRBV28 and TRBJ2-1, with D perhaps matching TRBD2 (5 bases). V was pared by 1 base and J by 10 bases, with 14 bases between. The CDR3 runs 14 residues. CDR1 is MDHEN, CDR2 SYDVKM, per germline. The CDR3 nucleotides read TGTGCCAGCAGTTTATTGCCCAGAGGCGGGGAGCAGTTCTTC. Translated, it gives CASSLLPRGGEQFF.

This clonotype was counted between two and nine times. The rearrangement joins TRBV19 to TRBJ2-1; D unresolved. Trimming shortened V by 9 bases and J by 5 bases, and 20 bases separated the two germline ends. Per germline, CDR1 LNHDA and CDR2 SQIVND (reference sequence). The CDR3 is 15 amino acids. Written as DNA, the CDR3 is TGTGCCAGCAACATATCCCCAGGAGCCCACAATGAGCAGTTCTTC. This gives the protein CASNISPGAHNEQFF.

The chain carries TRBV6-2 or TRBV6-3 and TRBJ2-4; D is unresolved. Trimming took 4 bases from V and 3 from J, leaving 16 bases between them. The CDR3 runs to 16 residues. Germline V lookup: CDR1 MNHEY, CDR2 SVGEGT. CDR3 nucleotides: TGTGCCAGCAGTTTGAATCCGTTCCGAGGCAAAAACATTCAGTACTTC. This gives the protein CASSLNPFRGKNIQYF.